This TCR beta chain was sequenced in a study of blood T cell repertoires in COVID-19. Study-level background: The United States, Italy and Spain were the sources of the acute and convalescent COVID-19 samples.

Germline V lookup: CDR1 SGHDT, CDR2 YYEEEE. J gave up 6 bases and V 4 bases, and 7 bases lay outside the gene matches. There are 14 residues in the CDR3. This clone was seen only once. Produced via immunoSEQ multiplex PCR; TCRdb's table is partial and in-frame only. This sample has about 270,000 clones, with roughly 79% found just once. The receptor's source is a woman aged 55-69 years with active or convalescent COVID-19. The source material was peripheral blood. The chain uses TRBV5-6 and TRBJ2-7; TRBD1 matches 10 bases. CDR3 region: CASSMGQGLGEQYF. In DNA form, the CDR3 reads TGTGCCAGCAGCATGGGACAGGGGCTTGGCGAGCAGTACTTC.